Included here is one T cell receptor beta chain sequence, with context. Its antigen is unknown. No base qualities exist here, and no much larger clone lies one base off it. The protocol used for the library was PCR. TCRdb lists the instrument as Illumina HiSeq 2500. TCRdb cleaned the public reads at Q25 with fastp, built clones with MiXCR and kept in-frame beta chains. Every distinct CDR3 protein forms one entry, paired with its most common genes and DNA. This sample gives 13,000 or so distinct CDR3 sequences in total; 9.5% to 15% of them show up just once. The ten largest clones take up 20% to 30% of the sample. This entry comes from a study of CXCR3 chemokines and chemotherapy response in bladder cancer (dated by TCRdb to 2022 to 2024). Context from the whole study: Whether chemotherapy response in human bladder cancer was predicted by intratumoral CXCR3 chemokine system activity was examined in the study.

V and J are trimmed by 0 bases and 4 bases, and the gene matches miss 3 bases of the junction. Taken from cysteine to phenylalanine, the CDR3 has 14 residues. The only DNA kept is the CDR3, 42 bases in frame from the first base. In the germline V gene (reference sequence), CDR1 corresponds to DFQATT and CDR2 to SNEGSKA. Collection took place from a patient whose treatment included neoadjuvant chemotherapy. The chain couples TRBV20-1 to TRBJ2-3, with 8 junctional bases fitting TRBD1. The clonotype was recovered from a human donor with bladder cancer that did not respond to neoadjuvant chemotherapy. The DNA is TGCAGTGCTAGAGATCCCAGGGGGCCAGATACGCAGTATTTT. Translated, this is CSARDPRGPDTQYF.